A selection of T cell receptor beta chains follows, all from one sample in a study of regulatory T cells in long-lasting Graves disease. MiXCR, applied by TCRdb to the multiplex PCR reads, yields one record per CDR3 protein. This repertoire shows over 450,000 distinct CDR3 sequences, roughly 21% found once; its top ten account for about 7%. This sample comprised peripheral blood mononuclear cells (PBMCs), obtained when the disease was refractory, from a patient treated with antithyroid drugs. Every receptor here comes from a female donor with Graves disease. Both conserved end residues are part of each CDR3. Each record gives: D gene, J gene, V gene, clone size, CDR3 protein, CDR3 DNA. The D gene is left open where the match is weak. Clone size is stated in some rows and not others, as once, few, many or a class when expanded.

TRBD1 | TRBJ1-2 | TRBV9 | NA | CASSAGTGFASGYTF | TGTGCCAGCAGCGCCGGGACAGGGTTTGCGAGCGGCTACACCTTC
NA | TRBJ1-2 | TRBV7-2 | few | CASSPTSDSANYGYTF | TGTGCCAGCAGCCCTACCTCCGACAGCGCTAACTATGGCTACACCTTC
NA | TRBJ2-1 | TRBV2 | NA | CASKTRGLYNEQFF | TGTGCCAGCAAGACGCGGGGTCTCTACAATGAGCAGTTCTTC
NA | TRBJ2-1 | TRBV7-2 | NA | CASSLGPDGGSGEQFF | TGTGCCAGCAGCTTGGGCCCGGACGGGGGTTCGGGTGAGCAGTTCTTC
NA | TRBJ2-7 | TRBV2 | many | CASSEGRGPGDEQYF | TGTGCCAGCAGTGAAGGTAGAGGGCCGGGGGACGAGCAGTACTTC
NA | TRBJ1-2 | TRBV28 | many | CASSLFQGGYTF | TGTGCCAGCAGTTTATTCCAGGGTGGCTACACCTTC
TRBD2 | TRBJ2-5 | TRBV3-1 | many | CASSLPGTSGKETQYF | TGTGCCAGCAGCCTGCCCGGGACTAGCGGAAAAGAGACCCAGTACTTC
NA | TRBJ2-7 | TRBV10-3 | NA | CAARGGGGGEQYF | TGTGCCGCACGTGGGGGAGGGGGCGGAGAGCAGTACTTC
NA | TRBJ2-7 | TRBV27 | many | CASSLARQTYEQYF | TGTGCCAGCTCCCTGGCGAGGCAGACCTACGAGCAGTACTTC
TRBD2 | TRBJ2-1 | TRBV28 | many | CASSSGSTPNEQFF | TGTGCCAGCAGTAGCGGGAGCACGCCAAATGAGCAGTTCTTC
NA | TRBJ1-2 | TRBV29-1 | few | CSANYNYGYTF | TGCAGCGCAAATTACAACTATGGCTACACCTTC
NA | TRBJ1-5 | TRBV6-1 | few | CASKGGQSNQPQHF | TGTGCCAGCAAAGGGGGGCAGAGCAATCAGCCCCAGCATTTT
TRBD2 | TRBJ2-4 | TRBV6-1 | many | CAIGGLAGLAKNIQYF | TGTGCCATCGGGGGACTAGCGGGATTAGCCAAAAACATTCAGTACTTC
NA | TRBJ1-4 | TRBV3-1 | many | CASSPGGEKLFF | TGTGCCAGCAGCCCAGGAGGTGAAAAACTGTTTTTT
NA | TRBJ1-2 | TRBV12-3/TRBV12-4 | many | CASSFSGVDYGYTF | TGTGCCAGCAGTTTTTCCGGAGTGGACTATGGCTACACCTTC
TRBD1 | TRBJ1-2 | TRBV3-1 | many | CASSLRDRGGGYTF | TGTGCCAGCAGCCTCCGGGACAGGGGTGGTGGCTACACCTTC
NA | TRBJ2-3 | TRBV20-1 | few | CSARDPSASTDTQYF | TGCAGTGCTAGAGATCCCTCGGCTAGCACAGATACGCAGTATTTT
TRBD2 | TRBJ2-7 | TRBV25-1 | NA | CAVGGKTSSYEQYF | TGTGCCGTGGGGGGGAAAACTAGCTCCTACGAGCAGTACTTC
TRBD1 | TRBJ2-7 | TRBV28 | many | CASSLEAGGSYEQYF | TGTGCCAGCAGTTTGGAGGCAGGGGGCTCCTACGAGCAGTACTTC
NA | TRBJ1-1 | TRBV4-1 | NA | CASSQDQVATPKGTNTEAFF | TGCGCCAGCAGCCAAGATCAGGTTGCGACACCGAAAGGGACGAACACTGAAGCTTTCTTT
NA | TRBJ1-1 | TRBV5-1 | NA | CASSTFGENTEAFF | TGCGCCAGCAGCACCTTCGGAGAGAACACTGAAGCTTTCTTT
NA | TRBJ1-1 | TRBV6-1 | NA | CASKLFLNTEAFF | TGTGCCAGCAAACTATTTCTGAACACTGAAGCTTTCTTT
TRBD2 | TRBJ2-7 | TRBV7-9 | NA | CASSPLGGLAYEQYF | TGTGCCAGCAGCCCCCTGGGGGGGTTAGCCTACGAGCAGTACTTC
NA | TRBJ1-3 | TRBV19 | few | CASSTGDARIGNTIYF | TGTGCCAGTAGTACAGGGGACGCAAGAATTGGAAACACCATATATTTT
NA | TRBJ1-1 | TRBV6-1 | few | CASIVRGGKDKAFF | TGTGCCAGCATCGTCAGGGGAGGCAAGGACAAAGCTTTCTTT
NA | TRBJ2-7 | TRBV4-1 | few | CASSPQFRRASVNEQYF | TGCGCCAGCAGCCCGCAATTCCGGAGGGCCAGTGTTAACGAGCAGTACTTC
NA | TRBJ1-1 | TRBV6-1 | NA | CASRGSGARAFF | TGTGCCAGCAGGGGGAGCGGAGCACGAGCTTTCTTT
TRBD2 | TRBJ2-5 | TRBV7-9 | NA | CASGTRLAEGETQYF | TGTGCCAGCGGCACTCGACTAGCGGAGGGAGAGACCCAGTACTTC
NA | TRBJ2-2 | TRBV11-2 | many | CASSLLFGTSSYTGELFF | TGTGCCAGCAGCTTATTGTTCGGGACTTCCTCTTACACCGGGGAGCTGTTTTTT
NA | TRBJ1-5 | TRBV6-5 | few | CASSYSFKGGNISPQHF | TGTGCCAGCAGTTACTCCTTTAAAGGGGGGAATATCAGCCCCCAGCATTTT
TRBD2 | TRBJ2-7 | TRBV20-1 | NA | CSATAGGGGAGYEQYF | TGCAGTGCTACAGCGGGGGGGGGGGGCGCCGGGTACGAGCAGTACTTC
TRBD1 | TRBJ2-7 | TRBV6-1 | NA | CASSAPPGTGSEQYF | TGTGCCAGCAGTGCTCCTCCTGGGACAGGGTCCGAGCAGTACTTC
TRBD2 | TRBJ2-7 | TRBV4-1 | NA | CASSQGSSSGYEQYF | TGCGCCAGCAGCCAAGGGTCGAGTAGCGGGTACGAGCAGTACTTC
NA | TRBJ2-7 | TRBV4-1 | few | CASSQPRVSGPSYEQYF | TGCGCCAGCAGCCAACCCCGTGTTAGCGGCCCTTCCTACGAGCAGTACTTC
NA | TRBJ1-2 | TRBV12-3/TRBV12-4 | NA | CASSLFRRSPYGYTF | TGTGCCAGCAGCCTCTTCAGGAGAAGTCCCTATGGCTACACCTTC
NA | TRBJ2-7 | TRBV28 | many | CASSSNSYEQYF | TGTGCCAGCAGTAGCAACTCCTACGAGCAGTACTTC
NA | TRBJ1-3 | TRBV30 | few | CAGGSSGNTIYF | TGTGCCGGAGGGAGCTCTGGAAACACCATATATTTT
NA | TRBJ2-7 | TRBV29-1 | many | CSVLHGYTPYEQYF | TGCAGCGTCCTACATGGGTATACCCCCTACGAGCAGTACTTC
NA | TRBJ2-2 | TRBV2 | many | CASSGANTGELFF | TGTGCCAGCAGCGGAGCGAACACCGGGGAGCTGTTTTTT
TRBD1 | TRBJ2-5 | TRBV28 | many | CASSGGQGETQYF | TGTGCCAGCAGCGGGGGACAGGGAGAGACCCAGTACTTC